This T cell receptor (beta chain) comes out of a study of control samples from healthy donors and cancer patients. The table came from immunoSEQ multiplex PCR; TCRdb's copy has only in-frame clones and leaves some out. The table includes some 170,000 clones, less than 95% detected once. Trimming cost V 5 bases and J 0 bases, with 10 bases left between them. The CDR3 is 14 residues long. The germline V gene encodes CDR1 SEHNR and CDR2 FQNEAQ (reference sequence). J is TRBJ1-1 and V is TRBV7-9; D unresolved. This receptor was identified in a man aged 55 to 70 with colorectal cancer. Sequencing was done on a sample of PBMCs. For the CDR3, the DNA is TGTGCCAGCAGCCCTAACCAGGTGAACACTGAAGCTTTCTTT. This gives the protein CASSPNQVNTEAFF. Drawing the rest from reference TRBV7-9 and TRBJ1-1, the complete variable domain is DTGVSQNPRHKITKRGQNVTFRCDPISEHNRLYWYRQTLGQGPEFLTYFQNEAQLEKSRLLSDRFSAERPKGSFSTLEIQRTEQGDSAMYLCASSPNQVNTEAFFGQGTRLTVV.